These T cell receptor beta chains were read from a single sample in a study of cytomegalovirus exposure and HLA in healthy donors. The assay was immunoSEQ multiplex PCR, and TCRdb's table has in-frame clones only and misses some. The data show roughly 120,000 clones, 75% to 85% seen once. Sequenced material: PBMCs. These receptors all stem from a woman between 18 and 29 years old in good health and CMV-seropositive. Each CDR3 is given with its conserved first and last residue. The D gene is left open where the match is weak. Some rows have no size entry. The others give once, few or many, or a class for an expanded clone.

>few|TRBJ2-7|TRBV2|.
TGTGCCAGCAGTGTTAGCGAGGGAGGAGGGCCTAACGAGCAGTACTTC
CASSVSEGGGPNEQYF
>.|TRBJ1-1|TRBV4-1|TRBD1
TGCGCCAGCAGCCAAGTTAACAGGGGGTACACTGAAGCTTTCTTT
CASSQVNRGYTEAFF
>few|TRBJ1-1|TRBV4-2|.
TGTGCCAGCAGCCAAGAGATAGTCGGGGTGGGCACTGAAGCTTTCTTT
CASSQEIVGVGTEAFF
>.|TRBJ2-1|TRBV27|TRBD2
TGTGCCAGCAGTTTCGCGGGAGCCTTCAATGAGCAGTTCTTC
CASSFAGAFNEQFF
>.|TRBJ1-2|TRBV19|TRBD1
TGTGCCAGTAGTATCCTTGGTAAGCAGGGGGCCCGGTTTAACTATGGCTACACCTTC
CASSILGKQGARFNYGYTF
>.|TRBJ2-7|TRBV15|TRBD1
TGTGCCACCAGCAGGGACAGGGGGCGCGAGCAGTACTTC
CATSRDRGREQYF
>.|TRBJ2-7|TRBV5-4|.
TGTGCCAGCAGCCCCCAAGCGGACCACTACGAGCAGTACTTC
CASSPQADHYEQYF
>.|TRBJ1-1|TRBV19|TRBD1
TGTGCCAGTAATCCCCGCAGACAGGGGAAAATCACTGAAGCTTTCTTT
CASNPRRQGKITEAFF
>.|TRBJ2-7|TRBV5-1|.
TGCGCCAGCACTCCCCCGGGACAAATAAGCGAGCAGTACTTC
CASTPPGQISEQYF
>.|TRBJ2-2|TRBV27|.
TGTGCCAGCAGTTTAGGGGGGGGCCTGGGGGAGCTGTTTTTT
CASSLGGGLGELFF
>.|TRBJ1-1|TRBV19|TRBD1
TGTGCCAGTAGTGGCCGGACAGGGAACACTGAAGCTTTCTTT
CASSGRTGNTEAFF
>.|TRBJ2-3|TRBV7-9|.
TGTGCCAGCAGCCCGACTAGGATTTGGCCAGATACGCAGTATTTT
CASSPTRIWPDTQYF
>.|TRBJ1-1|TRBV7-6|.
TGTGCCAGCAGCTTCGGTGAGAACACTGAAGCTTTCTTT
CASSFGENTEAFF
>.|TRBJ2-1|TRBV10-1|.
TGCGCCAGCTCCGAGCGGTTGAGAGAACCCTACAATGAGCAGTTCTTC
CASSERLREPYNEQFF
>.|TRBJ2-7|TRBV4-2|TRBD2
TGTGCCAGCAGCCAAGACTTATTAGCGGGAGGGTCCTACGAGCAGTACTTC
CASSQDLLAGGSYEQYF
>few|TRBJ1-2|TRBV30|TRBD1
TGTGCCCTGGGACAGTGGGGAAAAGCTAACTATGGCTACACCTTC
CALGQWGKANYGYTF
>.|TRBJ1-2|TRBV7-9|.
TGTGCCAGCAGCTTAGCGAGGTATAAAGTCTATGGCTACACCTTC
CASSLARYKVYGYTF
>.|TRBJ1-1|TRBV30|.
TGTGCCTGGAGGGCAGGCTTTAACACTGAAGCTTTCTTT
CAWRAGFNTEAFF
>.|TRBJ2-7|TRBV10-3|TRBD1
TGTGCCATCAGTGATCAAATTGGTAGGACAGGGCCCTACGAGCAGTACTTC
CAISDQIGRTGPYEQYF
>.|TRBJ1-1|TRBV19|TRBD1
TGTGCCAGTCGGGGACAGGGAGGGACTGAAGCTTTCTTT
CASRGQGGTEAFF
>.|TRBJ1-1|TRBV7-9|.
TGTGCCAGCAGCTTAGCACCCAGCGCTGCTATGAACACTGAAGCTTTCTTT
CASSLAPSAAMNTEAFF
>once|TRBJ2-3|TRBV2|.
TGTGCCAGCAGTTCCGTAGGCAGTACTAGGTCCAATGGGGGCACAGATACGCAGTATTTT
CASSSVGSTRSNGGTDTQYF
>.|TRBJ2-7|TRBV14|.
TGTGCCAGCAGCCGAGAACCCAGTACCTTCCAGCAGTACTTC
CASSREPSTFQQYF
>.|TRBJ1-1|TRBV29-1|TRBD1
TGCAGCGTTATCGGGGACAGACTTAACACTGAAGCTTTCTTT
CSVIGDRLNTEAFF
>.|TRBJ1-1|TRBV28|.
TGTGCCAGCTTCCCTGGGGGGGGGACTGAAGCTTTCTTT
CASFPGGGTEAFF
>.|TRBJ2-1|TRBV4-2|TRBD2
TGTGCCAGCAGCCAAGGACTAGCGGACAGCTCCTACAATGAGCAGTTCTTC
CASSQGLADSSYNEQFF
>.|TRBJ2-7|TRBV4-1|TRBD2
TGCGCCAGCAGACACGGACTAGCGGGAGGGCCCACCTACGAGCAGTACTTC
CASRHGLAGGPTYEQYF
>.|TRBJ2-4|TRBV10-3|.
TGTGCCATCAGTCAGACCAGGGATAAGAACATTCAGTACTTC
CAISQTRDKNIQYF
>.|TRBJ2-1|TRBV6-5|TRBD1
TGTGCCAGCAGTTTCCGCTCCGGGACAGGTGTGAATGAGCAGTTCTTC
CASSFRSGTGVNEQFF
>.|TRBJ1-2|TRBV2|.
TGTGCCAGCAGTGGACAGAACTATGGCTACACCTTC
CASSGQNYGYTF
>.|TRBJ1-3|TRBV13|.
TGTGCCAGCAGCTTACTAGCCCGTTGGTCTGGAAACACCATATATTTT
CASSLLARWSGNTIYF
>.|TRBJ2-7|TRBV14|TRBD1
TGTGCCAGCAGCCCTCGCGGGACAGGGGTCGACGAGCAGTACTTC
CASSPRGTGVDEQYF
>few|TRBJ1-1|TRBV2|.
TGTGCCAGCAGTCTGTCTGCGGTAGCTTTCTTT
CASSLSAVAFF
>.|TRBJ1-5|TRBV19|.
TGTGCCAGTAGTATAATGCCCGGGACATCGGCAAGGCCCCAGCATTTT
CASSIMPGTSARPQHF
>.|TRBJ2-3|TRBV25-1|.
TGTGCCAGCAGTGAGGGACTCGGGACAGATACGCAGTATTTT
CASSEGLGTDTQYF
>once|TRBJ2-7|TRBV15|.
TGTGCCACCAGCAGAGGTGGGAGTGGCTACGAGCAGTACTTC
CATSRGGSGYEQYF
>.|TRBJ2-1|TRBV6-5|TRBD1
TGTGCCAGCAGTTACTCGGGGACAGGGTACAATGAGCAGTTCTTC
CASSYSGTGYNEQFF
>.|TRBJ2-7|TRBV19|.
TGTGCCAGTTCCGGCGGGGCCGCCTACGAGCAGTACTTC
CASSGGAAYEQYF
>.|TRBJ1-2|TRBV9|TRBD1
TGTGCCAGCAGCGCGGACAGGGATGGCTACACCTTC
CASSADRDGYTF
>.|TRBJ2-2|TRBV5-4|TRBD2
TGTGCCAGCAGTCCCGGGACTAGCGGGAGGAGCACCGGGGAGCTGTTTTTT
CASSPGTSGRSTGELFF
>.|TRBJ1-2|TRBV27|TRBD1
TGTGCCAGCAGTCAGACAGGGAGAGGATATGGCTACACCTTC
CASSQTGRGYGYTF
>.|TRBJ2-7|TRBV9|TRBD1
TGTGCCAGCAGCGTAGGTCAAGGGGACAGGGGCTACGAGCAGTACTTC
CASSVGQGDRGYEQYF